This TCR beta chain stems from a study of blood T cell repertoires in COVID-19. Study in general: T cells, B-cell-depleted T cells, or PBMCs supplied cDNA or gDNA.

Authors' methods: Amplification with reference gene primers provided the estimates of nucleated cell counts. Measured with immunoSEQ multiplex PCR; TCRdb has only the in-frame clones, and not every one. D and trimming come from the DNA, and the V and J calls and clone size come from that table. The repertoire has roughly 70,000 clones, 73% of them found once; the top ten carry approximately 24%. J was trimmed by 1 base and V by 8 bases; bases with no gene match: 15. Germline V gives CDR1 MDHEN, CDR2 SYDVKM. The length of the CDR3 is 18 residues. This sequence joins TRBV28 and TRBJ2-3, with TRBD2 matching 10 bases. The sample was peripheral blood. The source of this sequence is a man aged 55 to 70 with acute or convalescent COVID-19. The CDR3 loop reads CASGGFSGREDGTDTQYF. In DNA, the CDR3 is TGTGCCAGCGGGGGTTTCAGCGGGAGGGAGGATGGCACAGATACGCAGTATTTT.